The clone carrying this TCR beta chain was seen many times. Its antigen is unknown. Construction of TCR beta libraries was performed using quantitative 5'-RACE with molecular barcodes. TCRdb re-derived calls from the 5' RACE reads in MiXCR, one entry per CDR3 protein. This table has fewer than 250,000 distinct CDR3 sequences, approximately 10% appearing once. The data were obtained in a study of CD8 T cells in ankylosing spondylitis. Study-wide points: Disease-linked clones reportedly concentrated significantly in matched ankylosing spondylitis synovial fluid. Ankylosing spondylitis blood appeared to carry a characteristic TCR beta motif of several highly homologous variants. Some motif variants had been reported before (in reactive arthritis synovial fluid and blood).

V was clipped by 3 bases and J by 2 bases; unmatched bases: 4. Per the germline V gene, CDR1 is SGHRS and CDR2 is YFSETQ. This CDR3 is 14 amino acids long. This sequence joins TRBV5-1 and TRBJ2-7; 8 nucleotides align to TRBD1. Sequenced material: blood, either unsorted or a sorted T cell fraction (not recorded which). The sequence was obtained from a male donor with ankylosing spondylitis or in good health (not recorded which). CDR3 amino acids: CASSSGTGAYEQYF. CDR3 coding DNA: TGCGCCAGCAGCTCCGGGACAGGAGCCTACGAGCAGTACTTC.